The 27 T cell receptor beta chains below all came from one sample that was sequenced in a study of lymphopenia after photon versus proton radiotherapy. Libraries were prepared by immunoSEQ multiplex PCR; TCRdb keeps only in-frame clonotypes and omits some of them. The data contain fewer than 7,000 clones, roughly 90% of them singletons. Material: peripheral blood, obtained from a patient treated with photon-based radiotherapy. Receptors were obtained from a man in his sixties with cholangiocarcinoma.

The genes are TRBV25-1 and TRBJ2-3; 8 bases are shared with TRBD1. CDR1 is MGHDK and CDR2 is SYGVNS in the germline V gene. With 2 bases clipped from V and 4 bases from J, the junction kept 8 bases outside the gene matches. This CDR3 region has 16 residues. As DNA, the CDR3 is TGTGCCAGCAGTGAAGATCAGGGGGCTAATCCAGATACGCAGTATTTT. It yields the protein CASSEDQGANPDTQYF. Full variable domain (rest looked up from reference TRBV25-1 and TRBJ2-3): EADIYQTPRYLVIGTGKKITLECSQTMGHDKMYWYQQDPGMELHLIHYSYGVNSTEKGDLSSESTVSRIRTEHFPLTLESARPSHTSQYLCASSEDQGANPDTQYFGPGTRLTVL.

This sequence joins TRBV7-9 and TRBJ2-1; 8 bases line up with TRBD1. Germline V lookup: CDR1 SEHNR, CDR2 FQNEAQ (reference sequence). The CDR3 loop spans 14 amino acids. Trimming cost V 8 bases and J 6 bases; bases outside gene matches: 9. CDR3 DNA sequence: TGTGCCAGCTGGGGAGACAGGGGTATCAATGAGCAGTTCTTC. This encodes CASWGDRGINEQFF.

The chain uses TRBV6-4 and TRBJ2-2; D gene uncertain. Germline V CDR1 and CDR2: MRHNA, SNTAGT. CDR3 length: 14 residues. V gave up 6 bases and J gave up 4 bases, with 12 bases separating them. The CDR3 loop reads CASSNRPGTGELFF. CDR3 coding DNA: TGTGCCAGCAGCAACCGACCGGGCACCGGGGAGCTGTTTTTT.

V usage is TRBV5-1 and J usage is TRBJ1-2; 12 bases line up with TRBD1. This CDR3 has 16 amino acids. Germline-derived CDR1 and CDR2 are SGHRS and YFSETQ. V shed 4 bases and J 1 base; nucleotides not matched to a gene: 5. The CDR3 loop is CASSQGQGANNYGYTF. The CDR3 DNA reads as TGCGCCAGCAGCCAGGGACAGGGGGCGAATAACTATGGCTACACCTTC.

The J gene is TRBJ2-2, the V gene TRBV5-6, with 8 bases aligning to TRBD2. The CDR3 contains 16 residues. CDR1 is SGHDT, CDR2 YYEEEE, per germline. V shed 2 bases and J 0 bases; nucleotides not matched to a gene: 3. The CDR3 protein is CASSLQAGANTGELFF. The CDR3 DNA reads TGTGCCAGCAGCTTACAAGCGGGAGCGAACACCGGGGAGCTGTTTTTT.

This chain connects TRBV28 to TRBJ2-7; 13 bases map to TRBD2. The CDR3 sequence is 15 residues long. V was clipped by 10 bases and J by 4 bases; unmatched bases: 10. Germline V gene data show CDR1 as MDHEN and CDR2 as SYDVKM. CDR3: CATSPWTSGRYEQYF. The CDR3 coding sequence is TGTGCCACCTCTCCATGGACTAGCGGGAGATACGAGCAGTACTTC.

The rearrangement links TRBV5-1 to TRBJ1-2; tentatively, D is TRBD1 (5 bases). V was trimmed by 0 bases and J by 5 bases, leaving 8 bases between them. Germline V gene lookup returns CDR1 SGHRS and CDR2 YFSETQ. CDR3 length equals 13 residues. The CDR3 DNA is TGCGCCAGCAGCTTGGGACAGAATTATGGCTACACCTTC. It translates to CASSLGQNYGYTF. Full variable domain (outside the CDR3, taken from reference TRBV5-1 and TRBJ1-2): KAGVTQTPRYLIKTRGQQVTLSCSPISGHRSVSWYQQTPGQGLQFLFEYFSETQRNKGNFPGRFSGRQFSNSRSEMNVSTLELGDSALYLCASSLGQNYGYTFGSGTRLTVV.

The chain is built from TRBV7-9 and TRBJ2-1; D remains ambiguous. Trimming removed 5 bases at V and 4 bases at J, with 15 bases between. The CDR3 contains 15 residues. The germline CDR1 and CDR2 sequences are SEHNR and FQNEAQ (reference sequence). The CDR3 loop is CASSPRIGSYNEQFF. Here the CDR3 DNA reads TGTGCCAGCAGCCCTCGGATAGGATCGTACAATGAGCAGTTCTTC.

The chain couples TRBV6-5 to TRBJ2-1; D unclear. Per germline, CDR1 MNHEY and CDR2 SVGAGI. Trimming pared 2 bases from V and 8 bases from J, leaving 4 bases between. This CDR3 region has 11 residues. CDR3 protein: CASSYRYEQFF. CDR3 DNA sequence: TGTGCCAGCAGTTACAGATATGAGCAGTTCTTC.

This clone was detected a few times. The DNA for the CDR3 is TGTGCCAGCAGCCCCCCGACAGGGGGCACTGAAGCTTTCTTT. Its protein is CASSPPTGGTEAFF. The chain uses TRBV4-2 and TRBJ1-1, with 9 bases aligning to TRBD1. V shed 4 bases and J 4 bases; nucleotides not matched to a gene: 4. The CDR3 has 14 residues. Germline lookup yields CDR1 LGHNA and CDR2 YNFKEQ.

The rearrangement uses TRBV7-3 and TRBJ2-1; weak D call: TRBD2 (5 bases). This CDR3 comprises 14 residues. Trimming removed 5 bases at V and 5 bases at J, with 13 bases between. From germline, CDR1 is SGHTA and CDR2 FQGTGA. The CDR3 coding sequence is TGTGCCAGCAGCAAAATGGAGGCCGACAATGAGCAGTTCTTC. Its protein product is CASSKMEADNEQFF.

The V and J genes are TRBV5-8 and TRBJ2-1; D gene unclear. CDR3 length: 15 residues. V lost 0 bases and J 3 bases, leaving 10 bases between the germline ends. Germline-derived CDR1 and CDR2 are SGHTS and YDEGEE. The CDR3 loop is CASSLEGSIYNEQFF. The DNA for the CDR3 is TGTGCCAGCAGCTTGGAGGGTTCGATCTACAATGAGCAGTTCTTC. Combining the CDR3 with reference TRBV5-8 and TRBJ2-1 gives the whole variable domain EAGVTQSPTHLIKTRGQQATLRCSPISGHTSVYWYQQALGLGLQFLLWYDEGEERNRGNFPPRFSGRQFPNYSSELNVNALELEDSALYLCASSLEGSIYNEQFFGPGTRLTVL.

This clone has just one count. The chain joins TRBV27 to TRBJ2-7; 7 bases map to TRBD2. The CDR3 covers 15 residues. Trimming at V came to 5 bases and at J to 0 bases, leaving 7 bases not matched to a gene. In germline, CDR1 is MNHEY, CDR2 SMNVEV (reference sequence). CDR3 bases: TGTGCCAGCAGTAAGCAAGCGGGATTCTCCTACGAGCAGTACTTC. This sequence encodes CASSKQAGFSYEQYF.

The chain links TRBV27 to TRBJ2-7; TRBD1 agrees at 8 bases. V was clipped by 1 base and J by 7 bases; unmatched bases: 6. Germline loops: CDR1 MNHEY, CDR2 SMNVEV (reference sequence). The CDR3 is made up of 14 amino acids. CDR3 in DNA: TGTGCCAGCAGTTTATGGGCAGGGGGCCTGGAGCAGTACTTC. Translated, it gives CASSLWAGGLEQYF.

The CDR3 DNA reads as TGTGCCATCAGTGATTCGACTAGCGGGAGGAGGGCTTCCTACAATGAGCAGTTCTTC. Translated, it gives CAISDSTSGRRASYNEQFF. The chain has TRBV10-3 and TRBJ2-1; 13 positions agree with TRBD2. The CDR3 totals 19 residues. The germline gives CDR1 ENHRY, CDR2 SYGVKD. The V segment lost 3 bases and the J segment 1 base; nucleotides outside the gene matches: 9.

The V gene is TRBV9, the J gene TRBJ2-2; TRBD1 agrees at 9 bases. Per the germline V gene, CDR1 is SGDLS and CDR2 is YYNGEE. Trimming removed 3 bases from V and 3 bases from J; junction bases left unmatched: 6. CDR3 length equals 16 residues. CDR3 coding DNA: TGTGCCAGCAGCGCCAGACAGGGGGTATACACCGGGGAGCTGTTTTTT. This sequence encodes CASSARQGVYTGELFF.

V and J are TRBV9 and TRBJ2-7; TRBD1 agrees at 8 bases. Germline trimming cut 0 bases from V and 3 bases from J; bases unmatched to any gene: 5. CDR3 length: 15 residues. Germline V gene sequence: CDR1 SGDLS, CDR2 YYNGEE. The CDR3 spells CASSVGGQDLYEQYF. The CDR3 nucleotides are TGTGCCAGCAGCGTAGGGGGACAGGATCTCTACGAGCAGTACTTC.

The chain has TRBV14 and TRBJ1-1, with 9 bases lining up with TRBD1. V was pared by 1 base and J by 5 bases, with 5 bases of the junction left unmatched. CDR1 and CDR2 (germline): SGHDN, FVKESK. There are 15 residues in the CDR3. The CDR3 DNA follows: TGTGCCAGCAGCCAAGGAGGGACAGGGTGGACTGAAGCTTTCTTT. It codes for CASSQGGTGWTEAFF. Full variable domain (rest looked up from reference TRBV14 and TRBJ1-1): EAGVTQFPSHSVIEKGQTVTLRCDPISGHDNLYWYRRVMGKEIKFLLHFVKESKQDESGMPNNRFLAERTGGTYSTLKVQPAELEDSGVYFCASSQGGTGWTEAFFGQGTRLTVV.

The chain combines TRBV19 with TRBJ2-3, with D perhaps TRBD1 (5 bases). Trimming took off 5 bases at V and 0 bases at J, with 12 bases between the two ends. Germline V CDR1 and CDR2: LNHDA, SQIVND (reference sequence). The CDR3 length is 15 residues. Here the CDR3 reads CASSDHRQSTDTQYF. In DNA form, the CDR3 reads TGTGCCAGTAGTGACCACAGGCAAAGCACAGATACGCAGTATTTT. Full variable domain (remainder filled in from reference TRBV19 and TRBJ2-3): DGGITQSPKYLFRKEGQNVTLSCEQNLNHDAMYWYRQDPGQGLRLIYYSQIVNDFQKGDIAEGYSVSREKKESFPLTVTSAQKNPTAFYLCASSDHRQSTDTQYFGPGTRLTVL.

The chain joins TRBV5-4 to TRBJ2-7; D tentatively fits TRBD1 or TRBD2 (5 bases each). The CDR3 runs to 14 residues. V was clipped by 0 bases and J by 4 bases, with 11 bases between them. Germline CDR1 and CDR2: SGHNT and YYREEE (reference sequence). CDR3 in DNA: TGTGCCAGCAGCTTGGACCGGGACCCTTACGAGCAGTACTTC. This encodes CASSLDRDPYEQYF.

The CDR3 protein is CASSLGTGGSGYTF. The CDR3 DNA reads TGTGCCAGCAGCTTAGGGACAGGGGGCTCTGGCTACACCTTC. The chain couples TRBV7-2 to TRBJ1-2, with 11 bases aligning to TRBD1. CDR3 length equals 14 residues. CDR1 and CDR2 from the germline V gene are SGHTA and FQGNSA. Trimming removed 1 base from V and 7 bases from J; junction bases left unmatched: 2.

The chain combines TRBV18 with TRBJ1-3; tentative D call: TRBD1 (5 bases). The V gene lost 3 bases and the J gene lost 2 bases, with 17 bases spanning the gap. The germline V gene has CDR1 KGHSH and CDR2 LQKENI. The CDR3 consists of 17 residues. This CDR3 reads CASSPSTGRGTGNTIYF. In DNA form, the CDR3 reads TGTGCCAGCTCACCCTCGACCGGGAGGGGTACTGGAAACACCATATATTTT.

The chain is built from TRBV19 and TRBJ2-1; D remains ambiguous. Trimming removed 8 bases at V and 10 bases at J, with 15 bases between. The CDR3 totals 12 residues. CDR1 is LNHDA, CDR2 SQIVND, per germline (reference sequence). The CDR3 DNA sequence: TGTGCCAGTTCTCCGCAGGCTCCAGAGCAGTTCTTC. Translation: CASSPQAPEQFF.

The rearrangement uses TRBV10-1 and TRBJ2-7; D is unclear. Germline assignment: CDR1 WNHNN and CDR2 SYGVQD (reference sequence). This CDR3 is built from 15 residues. V was clipped by 1 base and J by 1 base, with 11 bases between them. The CDR3 coding sequence is TGCGCCAGCAGTGAGTTGGGTCCCCAATCCTACGAGCAGTACTTC. This encodes CASSELGPQSYEQYF.

V usage is TRBV28 and J usage is TRBJ1-2, with TRBD1 identical over 9 bases. The CDR3 totals 15 residues. Germline lookup yields CDR1 MDHEN and CDR2 SYDVKM. Trimming removed 7 bases from V and 4 bases from J; junction bases left unmatched: 10. Here the CDR3 reads CASIGPGQGLYGYTF. The CDR3 bases are TGTGCCAGCATAGGTCCGGGACAGGGTCTCTATGGCTACACCTTC.

This clone has a single count. The V call is TRBV10-3, the J call TRBJ2-6; no definite D call. The V gene's germline CDR1 is ENHRY and CDR2 SYGVKD. The CDR3 totals 14 residues. Trimming left V 9 bases short and J 1 base short, with 10 bases between. For the CDR3, the DNA is TGTGCCATACAGATGGAATCTGGGGCCAACGTCCTGACTTTC. Encoded protein: CAIQMESGANVLTF.

The chain links TRBV5-1 to TRBJ2-3; 7 nucleotides agree with TRBD1. Germline V CDR1 and CDR2: SGHRS, YFSETQ. The CDR3 is 14 amino acids. Trimming took 2 bases from V and 2 from J; bases not matched to a gene: 2. The CDR3 here is CASSFGQDTDTQYF. DNA for the CDR3: TGCGCCAGCAGCTTCGGACAGGACACAGATACGCAGTATTTT.